A selection of T cell receptor beta chains follows, all from one sample in a study of T-cell memory formation after mild COVID-19. TCRdb analysed the 5' RACE reads with MiXCR anew, one entry per CDR3 protein. The sample has around 150,000 distinct CDR3 sequences, 25% to 40% seen once. The specimen sequenced was PBMCs or a T cell subset sorted from them (not recorded which). These receptors all come from an adult woman who had mild COVID-19 (a few samples of this study predate the infection). Cell type and time point are not known. Each CDR3 is given with its conserved first and last residue. A D gene is named only where the DNA matches it firmly. Clone size, where shown, is once, few, many, or a class for clones that have expanded.

d_call	j_call	v_call	clone_size	cdr3_aa	cdr3_nt
NA	TRBJ2-7	TRBV29-1	few	CSVDTGQGASYEQYF	TGCAGCGTTGACACGGGCCAGGGTGCCTCCTACGAGCAGTACTTC
NA	TRBJ2-1	TRBV5-1	NA	CASSVMGGGSYNEQFF	TGCGCCAGCAGCGTCATGGGGGGTGGCTCCTACAATGAGCAGTTCTTC
TRBD2	TRBJ2-1	TRBV20-1	few	CSARDLGGRAHNEQFF	TGCAGTGCTAGAGATCTGGGCGGGAGGGCCCACAATGAGCAGTTCTTC
NA	TRBJ2-6	TRBV7-6	NA	CASSLEIGDSRANVLTF	TGTGCCAGCAGCTTAGAAATTGGTGATTCCCGGGCCAACGTCCTGACTTTC
NA	TRBJ2-1	TRBV6-2/TRBV6-3	NA	CASSYTHASGSSYNEQFF	TGTGCCAGCAGTTACACACACGCCTCCGGGAGCTCCTACAATGAGCAGTTCTTC
NA	TRBJ1-1	TRBV18	NA	CASSGPPMNTEAFF	TGTGCCAGCTCGGGGCCCCCCATGAACACTGAAGCTTTCTTT
NA	TRBJ2-3	TRBV10-3	once	CAISEGGATDTQYF	TGTGCCATCAGTGAGGGGGGGGCCACAGATACGCAGTATTTT
TRBD1	TRBJ1-5	TRBV27	NA	CASSSGTGARQPQHF	TGTGCCAGCAGCTCCGGGACAGGGGCGAGGCAGCCCCAGCATTTT
NA	TRBJ2-6	TRBV19	few	CASSRPRSGANVLTF	TGTGCCAGTAGCCGACCGCGCTCTGGGGCCAACGTCCTGACTTTC
NA	TRBJ2-3	TRBV12-3/TRBV12-4	NA	CASKVKARADTQYF	TGTGCCAGCAAAGTGAAGGCGCGTGCAGATACGCAGTATTTT
TRBD1	TRBJ2-7	TRBV27	NA	CASSPGTGRSYEQYF	TGTGCCAGCAGCCCCGGGACAGGTCGCTCCTACGAGCAGTACTTC
NA	TRBJ2-1	TRBV7-6	few	CASSSSDPTGVEQFF	TGTGCCAGCAGCTCCTCCGACCCCACTGGTGTTGAGCAGTTCTTC
NA	TRBJ2-1	TRBV2	NA	CASRSGPYNEQFF	TGTGCCAGCAGGTCCGGGCCGTACAATGAGCAGTTCTTC
NA	TRBJ1-3	TRBV7-2	NA	CASRPSAGSGNTIYF	TGTGCCAGCAGACCGTCGGCAGGGTCTGGAAACACCATATATTTT
TRBD2	TRBJ2-5	TRBV4-1	few	CASSQGGGNWETQYF	TGCGCCAGCAGCCAAGGCGGGGGGAATTGGGAGACCCAGTACTTC
NA	TRBJ2-1	TRBV7-9	once	CASRRTTGYNEQFF	TGTGCCAGCAGACGGACCACGGGATACAATGAGCAGTTCTTC